A single sample gave rise to the 32 T cell receptor beta chains below, sequenced in a study of beta chain features in type 1 diabetes. Isolated RNA was reverse transcribed in full, so expressed TCRB transcripts were sequenced. Sequencing was performed with immunoSEQ multiplex PCR; in TCRdb, only in-frame clones are kept and a portion is missing. The repertoire holds over 150,000 clones, with about 8.1% as singletons. The source material was central memory CD4+ T cells from blood. These receptors all stem from a man younger than 35 in good health.

V usage is TRBV18 and J usage is TRBJ1-5, with 7 bases that match TRBD1. Germline V CDR1 and CDR2: KGHSH, LQKENI. V shed 5 bases and J 0 bases; nucleotides not matched to a gene: 4. CDR3 length: 15 residues. The CDR3 loop reads CASSSGQNSNQPQHF. In DNA, the CDR3 is TGTGCCAGCTCATCGGGACAGAATAGCAATCAGCCCCAGCATTTT.

This clone was observed at least ten times. The V gene is TRBV28, the J gene TRBJ1-2, with 10 nucleotides matching TRBD1. Germline V CDR1 and CDR2: MDHEN, SYDVKM. CDR3 size: 15 residues. V lost 5 bases and J lost 6; bases outside the gene matches: 9. The CDR3 sequence is CASSHIPGQGNGYTF. CDR3 nucleotide sequence: TGTGCCAGCAGTCACATCCCGGGACAGGGGAATGGCTACACCTTC.

V usage is TRBV6-1 and J usage is TRBJ2-5; no definite D call. This CDR3 comprises 13 residues. The germline V gene has CDR1 MNHNS and CDR2 SASEGT. V was cut by 4 bases and J by 2 bases, with 8 bases left in between. The chain's CDR3 is CASSVQLQETQYF. The CDR3 DNA is TGTGCCAGCAGTGTACAGCTACAAGAGACCCAGTACTTC.

The chain uses TRBV28 and TRBJ2-3, with a possible D match to TRBD2 (5 bases). Germline V lookup: CDR1 MDHEN, CDR2 SYDVKM. V gave up 6 bases and J gave up 7 bases, with 8 bases separating them. The CDR3 loop spans 11 amino acids. CDR3 residues: CASRWEYTQYF. DNA of the CDR3: TGTGCCAGCAGGTGGGAGTATACGCAGTATTTT.

This clone was recorded many times. CDR3 loop: CASRKVGAETQYF. Written as DNA, the CDR3 is TGTGCCAGCCGGAAGGTGGGGGCGGAGACCCAGTACTTC. This sequence joins TRBV7-2 and TRBJ2-5, with a tentative D call TRBD1 (6 bases). There are 13 residues in the CDR3. Germline V gene sequence: CDR1 SGHTA, CDR2 FQGNSA. The V gene lost 8 bases and the J gene lost 5 bases, with 15 bases spanning the gap. The variable domain in full, with the rest retrieved from reference TRBV7-2 and TRBJ2-5, is GAGVSQSPSNKVTEKGKDVELRCDPISGHTALYWYRQSLGQGLEFLIYFQGNSAPDKSGLPSDRFSAERTGGSVSTLTIQRTQQEDSAVYLCASRKVGAETQYFGPGTRLLVL.

This rearrangement joins TRBV2 to TRBJ2-1; 14 nucleotides align to TRBD2. Germline values: CDR1 SNHLY, CDR2 FYNNEI. This CDR3 contains 15 residues. Trimming at V came to 9 bases and at J to 7 bases, leaving 8 bases not matched to a gene. This CDR3 is CASSAGTSGGNEQFF. CDR3 DNA: TGTGCCAGTTCCGCCGGGACTAGCGGGGGTAATGAGCAGTTCTTC.

This clone was recorded a few times. Here the CDR3 reads CASRPGTGSYGYTF. CDR3 bases: TGCGCCAGCAGGCCCGGGACAGGGAGCTATGGCTACACCTTC. The chain is built from TRBV5-1 and TRBJ1-2, with 9 bases aligning to TRBD1. This CDR3 has 14 residues. CDR1 SGHRS and CDR2 YFSETQ come from the germline V gene. The trim removed 5 bases at V and 4 bases at J, leaving 6 bases unmatched. Combining the CDR3 with reference TRBV5-1 and TRBJ1-2 gives the whole variable domain KAGVTQTPRYLIKTRGQQVTLSCSPISGHRSVSWYQQTPGQGLQFLFEYFSETQRNKGNFPGRFSGRQFSNSRSEMNVSTLELGDSALYLCASRPGTGSYGYTFGSGTRLTVV.

This clone was detected only a few times. The chain employs TRBV5-6 and TRBJ1-5; D gene ambiguous. The germline V gene encodes CDR1 SGHDT and CDR2 YYEEEE. The CDR3 is 13 amino acids. Trimming cost V 0 bases and J 7 bases, with 8 bases left between them. CDR3 nucleotides: TGTGCCAGCAGCTTGGGCCTGAGCCAGCCCCAGCATTTT. Its protein is CASSLGLSQPQHF. Full variable domain (missing parts from reference TRBV5-6 and TRBJ1-5): DAGVTQSPTHLIKTRGQQVTLRCSPKSGHDTVSWYQQALGQGPQFIFQYYEEEERQRGNFPDRFSGHQFPNYSSELNVNALLLGDSALYLCASSLGLSQPQHFGDGTRLSIL.

The gene calls are TRBV30 and TRBJ1-4; 8 bases align to TRBD1. Germline CDR1 GTSNPN, CDR2 SVGIG (reference sequence). V was clipped by 5 bases and J by 7 bases; unmatched bases: 6. CDR3 length equals 13 residues. The CDR3 region is CAWDQGAGEKLFF. The CDR3 coding sequence is TGTGCCTGGGATCAGGGGGCAGGTGAAAAACTGTTTTTT.

This clone showed up just a few times. The J gene is TRBJ1-4, the V gene TRBV5-6, with 11 bases lining up with TRBD1. With V trimmed by 3 bases and J by 7 bases, 14 bases remained unmatched. Germline CDR1 SGHDT, CDR2 YYEEEE. The CDR3 extends over 18 amino acids. The CDR3 spells CASSSVKDRGRQGEKLFF. DNA for the CDR3: TGTGCCAGCAGCTCTGTTAAGGACAGGGGGCGGCAAGGTGAAAAACTGTTTTTT.

This rearrangement joins TRBV9 to TRBJ2-3, with 14 nucleotides matching TRBD2. This CDR3 region has 18 residues. CDR1 is SGDLS and CDR2 is YYNGEE in the germline V gene. The ends lost 4 bases at V and 1 base at J; junction bases unmatched: 8. The CDR3 loop is CASSPDGLAGGRTDTQYF. The CDR3 nucleotides read TGTGCCAGCAGCCCCGACGGACTAGCGGGAGGCCGCACAGATACGCAGTATTTT.

J is TRBJ2-1 and V is TRBV5-4; 10 positions agree with TRBD2. The CDR3 covers 14 residues. Germline V gene sequence: CDR1 SGHNT, CDR2 YYREEE (reference sequence). J lost 5 bases, V lost 4 bases, and 3 bases had no gene match. CDR3 residues: CASSASGGNNEQFF. CDR3 DNA sequence: TGTGCCAGCAGCGCTAGCGGGGGAAACAATGAGCAGTTCTTC.

This clone was observed a few times. V and J are TRBV4-3 and TRBJ2-7; possibly TRBD1 for D (5 bases). The CDR3 is made up of 13 amino acids. Germline V gene sequence: CDR1 LGHNA, CDR2 YSLEER. Trimming took 4 bases from V and 0 from J, leaving 7 bases between them. The CDR3 protein is CASSRQSSYEQYF. The CDR3 DNA is TGCGCCAGCAGCCGACAGAGCTCCTACGAGCAGTACTTC.

The rearrangement joins TRBV5-1 to TRBJ2-3; a weak D match, TRBD2 (6 bases). Between the trimmed V and J ends, which lost 2 bases and 2 bases, there was a span of 9 bases. The germline V gene encodes CDR1 SGHRS and CDR2 YFSETQ. The CDR3 spans 14 residues. This CDR3 reads CASSFGGTTDTQYF. CDR3 bases: TGCGCCAGCAGCTTCGGCGGGACCACAGATACGCAGTATTTT.

The chain uses TRBV7-9 and TRBJ1-2, with 7 bases lining up with TRBD1. The CDR3 spans 14 residues. V dropped 6 bases and J dropped 3; count of bases not matched to a gene: 7. CDR1 SEHNR and CDR2 FQNEAQ come from the germline V gene (reference sequence). CDR3 coding DNA: TGTGCCAGCAGTCGCGAACAGGGGTACTATGGCTACACCTTC. Protein product: CASSREQGYYGYTF.

This clone was detected only a few times. The chain employs TRBV15 and TRBJ1-4, with unresolved D. Per the germline V gene, CDR1 is LNHNV and CDR2 is YYDKDF (reference sequence). The CDR3 has 14 amino acids. Trimming cost V 0 bases and J 4 bases, with 6 bases left between them. CDR3 sequence reads: CATSREADNEKLFF. As DNA, the CDR3 is TGTGCCACCAGCAGAGAGGCAGATAATGAAAAACTGTTTTTT.

The chain recombines TRBV19 with TRBJ2-7; 8 bases agree with TRBD1. V lost 6 bases to trimming and J lost 5 bases; unmatched junction nucleotides: 6. CDR3 length: 13 amino acids. CDR1 and CDR2 from the germline V gene are LNHDA and SQIVND (reference sequence). The CDR3 nucleotides read TGTGCCAGTAGGCCCCGGGGACAGGACGAGCAGTACTTC. Its protein product is CASRPRGQDEQYF. Together with reference TRBV19 and TRBJ2-7, the CDR3 gives the full variable domain: DGGITQSPKYLFRKEGQNVTLSCEQNLNHDAMYWYRQDPGQGLRLIYYSQIVNDFQKGDIAEGYSVSREKKESFPLTVTSAQKNPTAFYLCASRPRGQDEQYFGPGTRLTVT.

The chain carries TRBV7-9 and TRBJ2-3; a possible D gene is TRBD2 (7 bases). This CDR3 spans 16 amino acids. Germline V lookup: CDR1 SEHNR, CDR2 FQNEAQ (reference sequence). Trimming took 4 bases from V and 9 from J, leaving 23 bases between them. CDR3 sequence: CASSWTPARGGGTQYF. In nucleotides, the CDR3 is TGTGCCAGCAGCTGGACTCCGGCGAGAGGGGGGGGGACGCAGTATTTT.

In this sample, this clone turned up many times. This chain joins TRBV7-3 and TRBJ2-1, with D perhaps TRBD2 (5 bases). The germline CDR1 and CDR2 sequences are SGHTA and FQGTGA. The V and J ends lost 8 bases and 7 bases respectively, with 12 bases between them. CDR3 length: 12 amino acids. The CDR3 bases are TGTGCCAGCGGAGGTATCGGGAATGAGCAGTTCTTC. Protein: CASGGIGNEQFF.

The sample holds a few counts of this clone. CDR3 sequence reads: CAWSVLAGGANTDTQYF. In DNA, the CDR3 is TGTGCCTGGAGTGTACTAGCGGGGGGCGCCAACACAGATACGCAGTATTTT. V and J are TRBV30 and TRBJ2-3; 12 nucleotides agree with TRBD2. The V gene's germline CDR1 is GTSNPN and CDR2 SVGIG (reference sequence). This CDR3 comprises 17 residues. Trimming at V came to 0 bases and at J to 2 bases, leaving 6 bases not matched to a gene.

This clone was seen a few times. The chain joins TRBV5-1 to TRBJ2-1; a possible D gene is TRBD2 (5 bases). The CDR3 is made up of 12 amino acids. V was pared by 4 bases and J by 10 bases, with 12 bases between. Germline V gene data show CDR1 as SGHRS and CDR2 as YFSETQ. CDR3: CASSVREREQFF. CDR3 nucleotides: TGCGCCAGCAGCGTTAGGGAGAGAGAGCAGTTCTTC.

This clone was counted ten times or more. The rearrangement uses TRBV2 and TRBJ1-5; D is unresolved. The CDR3 has 16 residues. From germline, CDR1 is SNHLY and CDR2 FYNNEI. V was cut by 1 base and J by 11 bases, with 21 bases left in between. The CDR3 DNA follows: TGTGCCAGCAGTGAAGGGGCCGCGGGAGGACCTACAACCCAGCATTTT. It yields the protein CASSEGAAGGPTTQHF.

This clone has a count of ten or more. The chain carries TRBV5-1 and TRBJ2-7; weak D call: TRBD1 (5 bases). V was clipped by 4 bases and J by 1 base, with 9 bases between them. The CDR3 is made up of 13 amino acids. The germline CDR1 and CDR2 sequences are SGHRS and YFSETQ. DNA for the CDR3: TGCGCCAGCAGCCCCCAGGGATCCTACGAGCAGTACTTC. Translating it yields CASSPQGSYEQYF.

The CDR3 reads CATALGNTIYF. The CDR3 coding sequence is TGTGCCACGGCCCTCGGGAACACCATATATTTT. The J gene is TRBJ1-3, the V gene TRBV10-3, with D uncertain. The CDR3 spans 11 residues. V lost 10 bases and J lost 7, with 11 bases in between. Germline values: CDR1 ENHRY, CDR2 SYGVKD.

This clone occurred a few times. This rearrangement joins TRBV6-4 to TRBJ2-1, with a possible D match to TRBD1 (5 bases). The CDR3 has 14 amino acids. Trimming stripped 3 bases from V and 12 bases from J, with 18 bases between. Germline lookup yields CDR1 MRHNA and CDR2 SNTAGT. The CDR3 coding sequence is TGTGCCAGCAGTGAAGGGGAAAGGCGCAGTGTGCAGTTCTTC. Protein product: CASSEGERRSVQFF.

The V gene is TRBV7-2, the J gene TRBJ2-1; D perhaps matches TRBD2 (6 bases). The germline gives CDR1 SGHTA, CDR2 FQGNSA. V was pared by 5 bases and J by 7 bases, with 18 bases between. This CDR3 has 15 residues. In nucleotides, the CDR3 is TGTGCCAGCAGCGCCGGGACTCATGGTGCGAATGAGCAGTTCTTC. Translating it yields CASSAGTHGANEQFF.

This chain links TRBV29-1 with TRBJ1-1; possibly TRBD1 for D (6 bases). The CDR3 covers 13 residues. Germline V lookup: CDR1 SQVTM, CDR2 ANQGSEA. Trimming took off 7 bases at V and 3 bases at J, with 15 bases between the two ends. CDR3 sequence reads: CSAEDRTYTEAFF. Here the CDR3 DNA reads TGCAGCGCGGAGGACAGAACCTACACTGAAGCTTTCTTT. The entire variable domain, with the rest obtained from reference TRBV29-1 and TRBJ1-1, is as follows: SAVISQKPSRDICQRGTSLTIQCQVDSQVTMMFWYRQQPGQSLTLIATANQGSEATYESGFVIDKFPISRPNLTFSTLTVSNMSPEDSSIYLCSAEDRTYTEAFFGQGTRLTVV.

The J gene is TRBJ1-1, the V gene TRBV28, with 7 bases aligning to TRBD1. In germline, CDR1 is MDHEN, CDR2 SYDVKM. CDR3 length equals 14 residues. V gave up 5 bases and J gave up 5 bases; unmatched junction bases: 8. The CDR3 DNA reads TGTGCCAGCAGTCTTACGACAGGGCGAACTGAAGCTTTCTTT. Amino acids: CASSLTTGRTEAFF.

The chain combines TRBV5-1 with TRBJ2-1; 11 bases match TRBD2. This CDR3 is 16 amino acids long. V was clipped by 4 bases and J by 6 bases; unmatched bases: 9. The V gene's germline CDR1 is SGHRS and CDR2 YFSETQ. DNA of the CDR3: TGCGCCAGCAGCCCTTTAGCGGGAGGGCCTTCCAATGAGCAGTTCTTC. It is translated as CASSPLAGGPSNEQFF.

This clone was found a few times. This rearrangement joins TRBV4-2 to TRBJ2-3, with D perhaps matching TRBD1 (6 bases). The CDR3 is 18 amino acids. Germline CDR1 is LGHNA and CDR2 is YNFKEQ. V was cut by 0 bases and J by 2 bases, with 18 bases left in between. The CDR3 spells CASSQDPWGQRDTDTQYF. DNA for the CDR3: TGTGCCAGCAGCCAAGATCCTTGGGGGCAACGAGACACAGATACGCAGTATTTT.

The chain employs TRBV5-4 and TRBJ1-2; no reliable D call. The CDR3 contains 16 residues. The V gene lost 4 bases and the J gene lost 4 bases, with 20 bases spanning the gap. Germline-derived CDR1 and CDR2 are SGHNT and YYREEE (reference sequence). CDR3 sequence: CASSNPSAGTRYGYTF. The CDR3 bases are TGTGCCAGCAGCAACCCTTCGGCGGGCACGCGCTATGGCTACACCTTC.

This clone was counted a few times. J is TRBJ2-3 and V is TRBV7-2; 13 bases are shared with TRBD2. With 6 bases clipped from V and 3 bases from J, the junction kept 3 bases outside the gene matches. The CDR3 length is 15 residues. Germline CDR1 and CDR2: SGHTA and FQGNSA. In DNA, the CDR3 is TGTGCCAGCAGGCGACTAGCGGGAGGAACAGATACGCAGTATTTT. It translates to CASRRLAGGTDTQYF.